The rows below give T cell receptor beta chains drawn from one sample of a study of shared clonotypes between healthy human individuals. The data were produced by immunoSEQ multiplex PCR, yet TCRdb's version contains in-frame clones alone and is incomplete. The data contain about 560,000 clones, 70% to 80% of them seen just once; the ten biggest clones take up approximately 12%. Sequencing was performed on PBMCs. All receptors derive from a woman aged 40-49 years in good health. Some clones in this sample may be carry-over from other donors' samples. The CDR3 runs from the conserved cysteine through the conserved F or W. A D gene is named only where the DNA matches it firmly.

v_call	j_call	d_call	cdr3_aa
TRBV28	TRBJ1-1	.	CASSRRGLNTEAFF
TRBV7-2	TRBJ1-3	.	CASSLRGGADSGNTIYF
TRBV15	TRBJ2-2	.	CATSRDGGLAGELFF
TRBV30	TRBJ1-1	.	CAWNPTGVSAEAFF
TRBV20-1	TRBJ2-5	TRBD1	CSGTVQETQYF
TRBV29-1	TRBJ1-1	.	CSVEQGMNTEAFF
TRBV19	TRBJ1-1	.	CASSTQTSHTEAFF
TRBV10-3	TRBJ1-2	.	CAISVGGNYGYTF
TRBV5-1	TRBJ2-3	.	CASSVQGSDTQYF
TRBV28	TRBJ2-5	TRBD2	CASSFMGLPGETQYF
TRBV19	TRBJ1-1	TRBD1	CASSTLKQGADTEAFF
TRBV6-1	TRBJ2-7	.	CASSERWDGGQYF
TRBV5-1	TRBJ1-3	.	CASSPSGPGNTIYF
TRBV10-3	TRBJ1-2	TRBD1	CAIRDRGHGYTF
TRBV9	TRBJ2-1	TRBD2	CASSVVSSGRRSYNEQFF
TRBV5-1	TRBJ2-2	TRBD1	CASSFGRVTGVNTGELFF
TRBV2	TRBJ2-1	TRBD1	CASSGGQGDNEQFF
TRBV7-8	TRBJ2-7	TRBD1	CASSYRRTGSYEQYF
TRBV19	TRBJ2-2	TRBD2	CASSIQGLATGELFF
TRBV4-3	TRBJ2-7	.	CASSQDLGEYEQYF
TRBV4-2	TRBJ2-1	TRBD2	CASSRVGTSGRSRDEQFF
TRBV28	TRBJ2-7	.	CASSLAAGPNYF
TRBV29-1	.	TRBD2	CSVLRLADSYEQYF
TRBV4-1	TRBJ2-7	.	CASSQAHRDTFYEQYF
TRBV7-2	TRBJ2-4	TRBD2	CASSLASSGSFDIQYF
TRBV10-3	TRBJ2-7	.	CAISVPGSSYEQYF
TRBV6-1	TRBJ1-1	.	CASSLDSLNTEAFF
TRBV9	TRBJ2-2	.	CASSLDSHNTGELFF
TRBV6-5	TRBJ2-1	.	CASSYGQNNEQFF
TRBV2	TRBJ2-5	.	CASLRGSQTQYF
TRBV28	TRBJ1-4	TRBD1	CASSPAGTGTEKLFF
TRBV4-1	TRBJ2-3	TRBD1	CASSHGPKTGVRTDTQYF
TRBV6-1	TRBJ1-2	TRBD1	CASSEAGQASFYGYTF
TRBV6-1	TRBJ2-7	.	CASSETGFFGEQYF
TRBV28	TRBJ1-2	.	CASSLRPPKGGYTF